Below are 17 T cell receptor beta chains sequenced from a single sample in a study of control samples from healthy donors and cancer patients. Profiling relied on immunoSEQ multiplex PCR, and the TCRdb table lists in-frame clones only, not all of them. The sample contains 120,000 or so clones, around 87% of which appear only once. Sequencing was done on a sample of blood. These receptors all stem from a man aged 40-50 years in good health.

The CDR3 is CASSKSLTYEQYF. The CDR3 DNA sequence: TGTGCCAGCAGTAAGTCCTTAACCTACGAGCAGTACTTC. This chain joins TRBV7-2 and TRBJ2-7; D unclear. Per germline, CDR1 SGHTA and CDR2 FQGNSA. This CDR3 is 13 amino acids long. V was pared by 6 bases and J by 2 bases, with 11 bases between. Together with reference TRBV7-2 and TRBJ2-7, the CDR3 gives the full variable domain: GAGVSQSPSNKVTEKGKDVELRCDPISGHTALYWYRQSLGQGLEFLIYFQGNSAPDKSGLPSDRFSAERTGGSVSTLTIQRTQQEDSAVYLCASSKSLTYEQYFGPGTRLTVT.

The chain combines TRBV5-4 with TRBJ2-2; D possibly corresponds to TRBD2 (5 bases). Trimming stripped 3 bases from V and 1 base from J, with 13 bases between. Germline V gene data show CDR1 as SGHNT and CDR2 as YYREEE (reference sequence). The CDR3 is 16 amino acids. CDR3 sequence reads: CASSSQTGRNTGELFF. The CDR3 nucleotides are TGTGCCAGCAGCTCCCAGACGGGAAGGAACACCGGGGAGCTGTTTTTT. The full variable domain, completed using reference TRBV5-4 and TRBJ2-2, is ETGVTQSPTHLIKTRGQQVTLRCSSQSGHNTVSWYQQALGQGPQFIFQYYREEENGRGNFPPRFSGLQFPNYSSELNVNALELDDSALYLCASSSQTGRNTGELFFGEGSRLTVL.

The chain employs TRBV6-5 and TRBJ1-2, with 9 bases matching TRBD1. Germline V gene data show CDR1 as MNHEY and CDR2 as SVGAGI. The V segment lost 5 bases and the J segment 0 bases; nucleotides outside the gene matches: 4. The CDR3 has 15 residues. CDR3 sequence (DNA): TGTGCCAGCAGTCCCCGGACAGGGGCTAACTATGGCTACACCTTC. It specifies CASSPRTGANYGYTF.

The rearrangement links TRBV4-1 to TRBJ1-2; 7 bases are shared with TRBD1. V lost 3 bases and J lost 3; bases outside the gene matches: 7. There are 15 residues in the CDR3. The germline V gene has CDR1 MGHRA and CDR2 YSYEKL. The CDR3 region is CASSHPQGGHYGYTF. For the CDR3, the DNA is TGCGCCAGCAGCCACCCCCAGGGGGGGCACTATGGCTACACCTTC.

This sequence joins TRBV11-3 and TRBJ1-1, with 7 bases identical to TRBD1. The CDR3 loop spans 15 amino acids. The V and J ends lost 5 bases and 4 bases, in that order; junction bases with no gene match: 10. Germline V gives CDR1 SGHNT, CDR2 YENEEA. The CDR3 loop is CASSQGGVETTEAFF. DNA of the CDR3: TGTGCCAGCAGCCAAGGGGGCGTGGAGACCACTGAAGCTTTCTTT.

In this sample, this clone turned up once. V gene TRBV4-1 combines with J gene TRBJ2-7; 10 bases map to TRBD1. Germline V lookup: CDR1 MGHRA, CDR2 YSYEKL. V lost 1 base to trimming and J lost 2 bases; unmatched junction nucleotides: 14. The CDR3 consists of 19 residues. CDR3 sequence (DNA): TGCGCCAGCAGCCAAGCCGACAGGGGGCCGCGACTTCTTCCCTACGAGCAGTACTTC. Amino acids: CASSQADRGPRLLPYEQYF.

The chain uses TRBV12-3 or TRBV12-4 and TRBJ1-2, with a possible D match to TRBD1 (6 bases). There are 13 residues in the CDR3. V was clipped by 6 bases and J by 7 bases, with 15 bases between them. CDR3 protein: CASRPDRFGGYTF. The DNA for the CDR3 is TGTGCCAGCAGACCTGACAGGTTCGGTGGCTACACCTTC.

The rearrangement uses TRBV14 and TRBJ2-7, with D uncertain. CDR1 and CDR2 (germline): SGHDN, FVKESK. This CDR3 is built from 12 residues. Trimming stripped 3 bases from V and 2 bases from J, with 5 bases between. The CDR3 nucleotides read TGTGCCAGCAGCCACACAGCCTACGAGCAGTACTTC. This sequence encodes CASSHTAYEQYF.

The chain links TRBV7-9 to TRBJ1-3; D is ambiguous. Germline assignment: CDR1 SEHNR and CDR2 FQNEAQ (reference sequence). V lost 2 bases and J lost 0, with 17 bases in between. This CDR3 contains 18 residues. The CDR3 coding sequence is TGTGCCAGCAGCTTAATTAGACGGTCCTTCCGCTCTGGAAACACCATATATTTT. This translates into CASSLIRRSFRSGNTIYF.

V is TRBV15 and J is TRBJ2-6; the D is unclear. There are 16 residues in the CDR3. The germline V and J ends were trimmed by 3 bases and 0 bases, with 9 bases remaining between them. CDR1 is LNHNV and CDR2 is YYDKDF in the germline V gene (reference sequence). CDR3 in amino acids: CATSRAGSSGANVLTF. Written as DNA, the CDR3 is TGTGCCACCAGCAGGGCTGGATCCTCTGGGGCCAACGTCCTGACTTTC.

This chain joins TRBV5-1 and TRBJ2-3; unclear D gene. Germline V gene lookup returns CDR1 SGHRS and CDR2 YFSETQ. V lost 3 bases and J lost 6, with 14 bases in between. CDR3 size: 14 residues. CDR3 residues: CASSWAVEQDTQYF. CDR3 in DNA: TGCGCCAGCAGCTGGGCAGTTGAGCAGGATACGCAGTATTTT.

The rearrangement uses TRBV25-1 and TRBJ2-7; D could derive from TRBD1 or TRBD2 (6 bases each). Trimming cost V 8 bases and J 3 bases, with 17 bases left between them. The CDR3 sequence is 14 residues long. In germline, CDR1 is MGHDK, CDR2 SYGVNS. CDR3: CASRRDKSHYEQYF. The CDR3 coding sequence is TGTGCCAGCCGGCGGGACAAAAGTCACTACGAGCAGTACTTC.

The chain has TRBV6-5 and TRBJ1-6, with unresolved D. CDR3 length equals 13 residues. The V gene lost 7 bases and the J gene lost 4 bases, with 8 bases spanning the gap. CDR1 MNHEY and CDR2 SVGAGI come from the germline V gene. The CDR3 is CASMDYYNSPLHF. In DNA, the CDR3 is TGTGCCAGCATGGATTATTATAATTCACCCCTCCACTTT.

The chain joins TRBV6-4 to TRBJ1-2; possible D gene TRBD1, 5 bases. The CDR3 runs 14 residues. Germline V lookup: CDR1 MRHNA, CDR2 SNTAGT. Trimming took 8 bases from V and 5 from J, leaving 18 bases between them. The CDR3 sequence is CASSPLGEGYGYTF. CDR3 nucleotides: TGTGCCAGCTCCCCTTTGGGGGAAGGGTATGGCTACACCTTC.

The chain's CDR3 is CATSRTGEDEKLFF. CDR3 sequence (DNA): TGTGCCACCAGCAGGACAGGGGAGGATGAAAAACTGTTTTTT. This chain joins TRBV15 and TRBJ1-4; 8 bases map to TRBD1. CDR1 is LNHNV and CDR2 is YYDKDF in the germline V gene (reference sequence). Losses at the gene ends were 3 bases for V and 6 bases for J; bases not matched to a gene: 3. The CDR3 contains 14 residues.

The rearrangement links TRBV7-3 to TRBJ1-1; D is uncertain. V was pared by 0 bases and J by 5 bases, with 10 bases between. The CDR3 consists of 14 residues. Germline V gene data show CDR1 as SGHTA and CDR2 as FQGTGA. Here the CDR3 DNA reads TGTGCCAGCAGCTTAACGGTCGCAGGTACTGAAGCTTTCTTT. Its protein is CASSLTVAGTEAFF.

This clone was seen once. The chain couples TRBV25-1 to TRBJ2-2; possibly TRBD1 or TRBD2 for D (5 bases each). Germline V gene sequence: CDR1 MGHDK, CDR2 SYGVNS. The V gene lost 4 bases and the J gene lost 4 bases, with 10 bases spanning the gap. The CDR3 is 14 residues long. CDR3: CASSAPGGTGELFF. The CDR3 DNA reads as TGTGCCAGCAGTGCCCCTGGGGGCACCGGGGAGCTGTTTTTT.